These 4 T cell receptor beta chains share one sample of origin, sequenced in a study of T-cell memory formation after mild COVID-19. TCRdb analysed the 5' RACE reads with MiXCR anew, one entry per CDR3 protein. The data hold 85,000 to 120,000 distinct CDR3 sequences, with around 12% observed a single time. Sequencing used PBMCs or a T cell subset sorted from them (not recorded which). The receptors stem from an adult woman who had mild COVID-19 (a few samples of this study predate the infection). Cell type and time point are not known.

This rearrangement joins TRBV7-3 to TRBJ1-6; D ambiguous. This CDR3 is built from 14 residues. Germline V gene lookup returns CDR1 SGHTA and CDR2 FQGTGA. The V gene lost 5 bases and the J gene lost 9 bases, with 14 bases spanning the gap. The chain's CDR3 is CASSTSGSGSPLHF. Here the CDR3 DNA reads TGTGCCAGCAGCACCTCGGGGAGTGGTTCACCCCTCCACTTT.

This clonotype was observed many times. The chain combines TRBV20-1 with TRBJ2-1; 7 bases are shared with TRBD2. V trimming: 0 bases; J trimming: 2 bases; junction bases outside the gene matches: 7. This CDR3 contains 16 residues. Germline V gene sequence: CDR1 DFQATT, CDR2 SNEGSKA (reference sequence). The CDR3 region has the DNA TGCAGTGCTAGAGATGGGCGGGGGATCGCCTACAATGAGCAGTTCTTC. Amino acid sequence: CSARDGRGIAYNEQFF.

This clonotype has just a few counts. The rearrangement links TRBV9 to TRBJ2-3, with D perhaps matching TRBD2 (5 bases). The CDR3 is 14 residues long. V was clipped by 3 bases and J by 0 bases, with 8 bases between them. Germline loops: CDR1 SGDLS, CDR2 YYNGEE. The CDR3 protein is CASSESGSTDTQYF. The CDR3 nucleotides are TGTGCCAGCAGCGAGAGCGGAAGCACAGATACGCAGTATTTT.

The chain links TRBV14 to TRBJ2-2; tentatively, D is TRBD2 (5 bases). The CDR3 consists of 15 residues. Between the trimmed V and J ends, which lost 2 bases and 1 base, there was a span of 8 bases. The germline CDR1 and CDR2 sequences are SGHDN and FVKESK. The CDR3 nucleotides are TGTGCCAGCAGCCAATGGCGGGTGAACACCGGGGAGCTGTTTTTT. Residues: CASSQWRVNTGELFF.